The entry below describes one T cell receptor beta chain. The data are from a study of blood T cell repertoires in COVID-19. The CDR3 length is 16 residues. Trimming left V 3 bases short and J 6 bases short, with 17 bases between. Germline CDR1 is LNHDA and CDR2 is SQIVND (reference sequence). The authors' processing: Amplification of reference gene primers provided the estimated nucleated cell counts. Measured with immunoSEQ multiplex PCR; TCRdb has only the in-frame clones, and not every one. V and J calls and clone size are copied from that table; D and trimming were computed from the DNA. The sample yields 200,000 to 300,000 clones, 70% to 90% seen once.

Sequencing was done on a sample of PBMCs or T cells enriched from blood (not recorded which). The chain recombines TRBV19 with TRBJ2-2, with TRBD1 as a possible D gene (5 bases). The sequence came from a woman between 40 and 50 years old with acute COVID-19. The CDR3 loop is CASSIGAGLLPGELFF. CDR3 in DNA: TGTGCCAGTAGTATTGGGGCAGGTTTGCTTCCCGGGGAGCTGTTTTTT. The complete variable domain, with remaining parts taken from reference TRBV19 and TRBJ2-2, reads DGGITQSPKYLFRKEGQNVTLSCEQNLNHDAMYWYRQDPGQGLRLIYYSQIVNDFQKGDIAEGYSVSREKKESFPLTVTSAQKNPTAFYLCASSIGAGLLPGELFFGEGSRLTVL.